Each of the 25 T cell receptor beta chains below was sequenced from the same sample in a study of PD-1 blockade in mismatch repair-deficient tumors. Clones were sequenced by immunoSEQ multiplex PCR, and TCRdb holds only the in-frame ones, with some missing. The data contain tens of thousands of clones, roughly 80% of them singletons. Sequenced here: peripheral blood, sampled 44 weeks after starting pembrolizumab. Receptor source: an adult with mismatch repair-deficient cancer.

The chain joins TRBV5-8 to TRBJ2-5; unclear D gene. CDR1 is SGHTS, CDR2 YDEGEE, per germline. V gave up 1 base and J gave up 5 bases, with 15 bases separating them. The CDR3 contains 15 residues. Here the CDR3 reads CASSLSRPVRETQYF. CDR3 DNA: TGTGCCAGCAGCTTGTCTAGACCCGTTCGGGAGACCCAGTACTTC.

V usage is TRBV6-5 and J usage is TRBJ1-2; D possibly corresponds to TRBD1 (6 bases). The CDR3 spans 13 residues. CDR1 and CDR2 (germline): MNHEY, SVGAGI. V was pared by 5 bases and J by 4 bases, with 11 bases between. Here the CDR3 reads CASSLQGSYGYTF. Here the CDR3 DNA reads TGTGCCAGCAGTCTTCAGGGGTCCTATGGCTACACCTTC.

This clone was found once. The V call is TRBV5-6, the J call TRBJ2-7; the D gene is possibly TRBD2 (6 bases). Trimming cost V 5 bases and J 0 bases, with 21 bases left between them. Germline V lookup: CDR1 SGHDT, CDR2 YYEEEE. The CDR3 loop spans 17 amino acids. The CDR3 region is CASSSLRRASVSYEQYF. The DNA of the CDR3 is TGTGCCAGCAGTTCCCTACGGCGGGCTAGCGTCTCCTACGAGCAGTACTTC.

CDR3 nucleotides: TGTGCCAGCAGCGGGTGGTTGGAGGGAGATACGCAGTATTTT. Amino acids: CASSGWLEGDTQYF. The V gene is TRBV11-2, the J gene TRBJ2-3; a weak D match, TRBD2 (6 bases). The length of the CDR3 is 14 residues. Per germline, CDR1 SGHAT and CDR2 FQNNGV. The germline V and J ends were trimmed by 5 bases and 5 bases, with 14 bases remaining between them.

This sequence joins TRBV11-2 and TRBJ2-1; no definite D call. The CDR3 contains 14 residues. The germline CDR1 and CDR2 sequences are SGHAT and FQNNGV. Trimming took 0 bases from V and 6 from J, leaving 9 bases between them. The CDR3 nucleotides read TGTGCCAGCAGCTTAGATAGTCACGGCAATGAGCAGTTCTTC. Protein sequence: CASSLDSHGNEQFF.

CDR3 sequence (DNA): TGTGCCAGCAGCTTAATTCACAGGGTGAACACCGGGGAGCTGTTTTTT. Amino acid sequence: CASSLIHRVNTGELFF. This chain joins TRBV5-4 and TRBJ2-2; D may be TRBD1 (6 bases). The CDR3 loop spans 16 amino acids. The germline V and J ends were trimmed by 2 bases and 1 base, with 12 bases remaining between them. Germline V gene sequence: CDR1 SGHNT, CDR2 YYREEE (reference sequence).

This clone has a single count. J is TRBJ1-2 and V is TRBV9; a weak D match, TRBD1 (5 bases). Trimming pared 3 bases from V and 8 bases from J, leaving 14 bases between. The CDR3 runs 13 residues. Germline V gene data show CDR1 as SGDLS and CDR2 as YYNGEE. DNA for the CDR3: TGTGCCAGCAGCGCCGGACGGGGCGAAGGCTACACCTTC. Its protein product is CASSAGRGEGYTF.

This sequence joins TRBV5-6 and TRBJ1-2, with no clear D. The CDR3 runs to 14 residues. Germline V gene lookup returns CDR1 SGHDT and CDR2 YYEEEE. Trimming left V 0 bases short and J 1 base short, with 7 bases between. As DNA, the CDR3 is TGTGCCAGCAGCTTGGCACCGGATAACTATGGCTACACCTTC. This translates into CASSLAPDNYGYTF.

The chain recombines TRBV4-2 with TRBJ2-7; the match to TRBD2 covers 8 bases. J was trimmed by 2 bases and V by 3 bases; bases with no gene match: 12. Germline loops: CDR1 LGHNA, CDR2 YNFKEQ. The CDR3 length is 17 residues. CDR3 sequence reads: CASSQMPRGRGAYEQYF. The CDR3 DNA follows: TGTGCCAGCAGCCAGATGCCCCGGGGGCGGGGGGCCTACGAGCAGTACTTC.

This clone was counted between two and nine times. This chain connects TRBV4-2 to TRBJ1-1; D not certain. V dropped 2 bases and J dropped 1 base, with 8 bases sitting between them. Germline CDR1 is LGHNA and CDR2 is YNFKEQ. The CDR3 runs to 14 residues. CDR3 amino acids: CASSQPHQNTEAFF. CDR3 nucleotide sequence: TGTGCCAGCAGCCAACCTCACCAGAACACTGAAGCTTTCTTT.

The chain has TRBV18 and TRBJ2-1; TRBD2 matches at 12 bases. Germline V gene sequence: CDR1 KGHSH, CDR2 LQKENI. The V and J ends lost 6 bases and 1 base, in that order; junction bases with no gene match: 4. This CDR3 is 16 amino acids long. Here the CDR3 DNA reads TGTGCCAGCTCCCCGGGACTAGCGGGTTCCTACAATGAGCAGTTCTTC. Amino acids: CASSPGLAGSYNEQFF.

CDR3 region: CAWTGTGGLGNEKLFF. CDR3 sequence (DNA): TGTGCCTGGACCGGGACAGGGGGCCTCGGTAATGAAAAACTGTTTTTT. The rearrangement uses TRBV30 and TRBJ1-4; 12 positions agree with TRBD1. After removal of 4 bases from V and 4 bases from J, the junction contained 7 bases not matched to a gene. Germline V gene lookup returns CDR1 GTSNPN and CDR2 SVGIG (reference sequence). The CDR3 contains 16 residues.

V usage is TRBV11-3 and J usage is TRBJ2-1; D remains ambiguous. V was cut by 3 bases and J by 10 bases, with 10 bases left in between. The V gene's germline CDR1 is SGHNT and CDR2 YENEEA. The CDR3 totals 12 residues. In DNA form, the CDR3 reads TGTGCCAGCAGCTTCCCAGCAGGAGAGCAGTTCTTC. Its protein is CASSFPAGEQFF.

This chain uses TRBV7-8 with TRBJ2-5; TRBD2 aligns across 8 bases. The V segment lost 2 bases and the J segment 6 bases; nucleotides outside the gene matches: 11. CDR3 length: 16 amino acids. Germline-derived CDR1 and CDR2 are SGHVS and FQNEAQ. The DNA for the CDR3 is TGTGCCAGCAGCTTAATAACAGGGCCGGGGGGGAAGACCCAGTACTTC. Translated, it gives CASSLITGPGGKTQYF.

This chain links TRBV7-6 with TRBJ2-1; D might be TRBD2 (6 bases). Trimming stripped 5 bases from V and 6 bases from J, with 17 bases between. The germline gives CDR1 SGHVS, CDR2 FNYEAQ. The CDR3 length is 15 residues. For the CDR3, the DNA is TGTGCCAGCAGCGAATATAGCGGCGGGCCCAATGAGCAGTTCTTC. This codes for CASSEYSGGPNEQFF.

There are a few counts of this clone. The chain joins TRBV18 to TRBJ2-7; D remains ambiguous. The CDR3 is made up of 13 amino acids. The germline CDR1 and CDR2 sequences are KGHSH and LQKENI. The germline V and J ends were trimmed by 6 bases and 4 bases, with 13 bases remaining between them. CDR3 bases: TGTGCCAGCTCGAAAACTGTGGGGTACGAGCAGTACTTC. The encoded protein is CASSKTVGYEQYF.

This clone was counted once. V is TRBV19 and J is TRBJ2-5; 7 nucleotides line up with TRBD1. Trimming cost V 8 bases and J 1 base; bases outside gene matches: 10. Germline CDR1 is LNHDA and CDR2 is SQIVND (reference sequence). The CDR3 sequence is 15 residues long. CDR3 coding DNA: TGTGCCAGTCAAAGCTTACAGGGGACCCAAGAGACCCAGTACTTC. It encodes CASQSLQGTQETQYF.

The chain combines TRBV5-1 with TRBJ1-4, with unresolved D. The CDR3 is 14 residues long. Trimming cost V 0 bases and J 8 bases, with 11 bases left between them. CDR1 is SGHRS and CDR2 is YFSETQ in the germline V gene. CDR3 protein: CASSLENTGEKLFF. CDR3 nucleotides: TGCGCCAGCAGCTTGGAAAATACGGGAGAAAAACTGTTTTTT.

J is TRBJ2-1 and V is TRBV6-5; D uncertain. This CDR3 is built from 15 residues. Germline lookup yields CDR1 MNHEY and CDR2 SVGAGI. The V end lost 2 bases, the J end lost 7 bases, and 15 bases lay between the germline ends. The CDR3 DNA sequence: TGTGCCAGCAGTTACAAAGAGGTTAGGTCAAATGAGCAGTTCTTC. It codes for CASSYKEVRSNEQFF.

The DNA of the CDR3 is TGTGCCAGCAGCTTAGGCCCAGGGAATAACTATGGCTACACCTTC. This gives the protein CASSLGPGNNYGYTF. The J gene is TRBJ1-2, the V gene TRBV7-6, with D possibly matching TRBD1 (5 bases). Germline V gene sequence: CDR1 SGHVS, CDR2 FNYEAQ. Trimming removed 1 base at V and 1 base at J, with 10 bases between. The CDR3 is made up of 15 amino acids. Variable domain in full (rest from reference TRBV7-6 and TRBJ1-2): GAGVSQSPRYKVTKRGQDVALRCDPISGHVSLYWYRQALGQGPEFLTYFNYEAQQDKSGLPNDRFSAERPEGSISTLTIQRTEQRDSAMYRCASSLGPGNNYGYTFGSGTRLTVV.

There are a few counts of this clone. This sequence joins TRBV6-6 and TRBJ1-2; unclear D gene. V lost 5 bases and J 3 bases, leaving 10 bases between the germline ends. The CDR3 length is 13 residues. The germline V gene has CDR1 MNHNY and CDR2 SVGAGI (reference sequence). This CDR3 reads CASSEQADYGYTF. As DNA, the CDR3 is TGTGCCAGCAGTGAGCAGGCGGACTATGGCTACACCTTC.

This clone was seen a few times. The V gene is TRBV2, the J gene TRBJ1-5; D unclear. Germline V gene data show CDR1 as SNHLY and CDR2 as FYNNEI. V lost 5 bases, J lost 4 bases, and 15 bases lay in between. This CDR3 spans 15 amino acids. CDR3 loop: CASSQRRAGNQPQHF. The CDR3 coding sequence is TGTGCCAGCAGTCAGAGGAGGGCGGGAAATCAGCCCCAGCATTTT.

The genes are TRBV7-9 and TRBJ2-3; 8 positions match TRBD2. CDR3 length: 17 amino acids. V was clipped by 4 bases and J by 2 bases; unmatched bases: 11. Germline CDR1 and CDR2: SEHNR and FQNEAQ (reference sequence). CDR3 residues: CASSSPGVAGFTDTQYF. The CDR3 DNA reads TGTGCCAGCAGCTCTCCGGGGGTAGCGGGGTTCACAGATACGCAGTATTTT.

The chain recombines TRBV7-9 with TRBJ2-7; D possibly matches TRBD1 or TRBD2 (6 bases each). Germline V gives CDR1 SEHNR, CDR2 FQNEAQ (reference sequence). The V and J ends lost 5 bases and 4 bases respectively, with 21 bases between them. This CDR3 spans 16 amino acids. The CDR3 DNA follows: TGTGCCAGCAGCCCCCCCACGTTGGGGGCGGGGTACGAGCAGTACTTC. It specifies CASSPPTLGAGYEQYF.

The rearrangement links TRBV2 to TRBJ2-5; TRBD1 aligns across 8 bases. Trimming took 7 bases from V and 5 from J; bases not matched to a gene: 9. CDR3 size: 14 residues. The germline CDR1 and CDR2 sequences are SNHLY and FYNNEI. CDR3 in amino acids: CASTESQGAETQYF. The CDR3 DNA reads TGTGCCAGCACCGAGTCGCAGGGGGCTGAGACCCAGTACTTC.